Listed below are T cell receptor beta chains from one sample, sequenced in a study of T cells in Graves' hyperthyroidism and ophthalmopathy. TCRdb itself ran the multiplex PCR reads through MiXCR, one entry per CDR3 protein. Altogether approximately 600,000 distinct CDR3 sequences are present, roughly 14% being singletons, with the ten largest covering about 4%. The sample was blood. The receptor source for this set is a woman aged 35 to 49 with Graves' ophthalmopathy. CDR3s include the opening cysteine and the closing phenylalanine or tryptophan. D genes are given only for firm matches. Only part of the rows carry a size: once, few, many, or a class if the clone is expanded.

many TRBJ2-5 TRBV2 TRBD1 TGTGCCGGGGCCAGGGGGCAAGAGACCCAGTACTTC CAGARGQETQYF
few TRBJ2-2 TRBV7-9 TRBD2 TGTGCCAGCAGCAGGGGGACTAGCTGGGAGCTGTTTTTT CASSRGTSWELFF
. TRBJ1-2 TRBV3-1 TRBD1 TGTGCCAGCAGCCAAAGGACAGGGGGCTCGGGCTACACCTTC CASSQRTGGSGYTF
few TRBJ1-1 TRBV4-3 . TGCGCCAGCAGCCAAGGTCTATCCGACAGCGCGGGGACTGAAGCTTTCTTT CASSQGLSDSAGTEAFF
many TRBJ2-7 TRBV6-2/TRBV6-3 . TGTGCCAGCAGTTACTCGACACGGGGAGGCGAGCAGTACTTC CASSYSTRGGEQYF
many TRBJ1-1 TRBV5-1 . TGCGCCAGCAGCTACGGTGGGGGGAGCCTGAACACTGAAGCTTTCTTT CASSYGGGSLNTEAFF
few TRBJ1-5 TRBV11-1 . TGTGCCAGCAGCCAAGACAGGTCCTCTAAAGGCAATCAGCCCCAGCATTTT CASSQDRSSKGNQPQHF
many TRBJ1-2 TRBV28 . TGTGCCAGCAGTTGGGGGGGGCGCGGTCGTCCCTACACCTTC CASSWGGRGRPYTF
few TRBJ1-6 TRBV5-6 TRBD1 TGTGCCAGCAGCTCGAAGGGGGCAGGGGGAAATTCACCCCTCCACTTT CASSSKGAGGNSPLHF
few TRBJ2-7 TRBV9 TRBD2 TGTGCCAGCAGCCGGCAGCGGGAGGGGGGCGAGCAGTACTTC CASSRQREGGEQYF
. TRBJ1-3 TRBV24-1 . TGTGCCACCAGTGATCGGGACTCCGGAAACACCATATATTTT CATSDRDSGNTIYF
many TRBJ1-2 TRBV3-1 . TGTGCCAGCAGCCAGGGGAACTACTATGGCTACACCTTC CASSQGNYYGYTF
many TRBJ1-5 TRBV6-2/TRBV6-3 TRBD1 TGTGCCAGTAGCGGGCAGGGGGCGAGTGGCAATCAGCCCCAGCATTTT CASSGQGASGNQPQHF
many TRBJ1-2 TRBV30 . TGTGCCTGGAGCGCGAGCAACGCAAACCCCGCGAGCTATGGCTACACCTTC CAWSASNANPASYGYTF
many TRBJ2-5 TRBV5-1 . TGCGCCAGCAGCCCCATCCGTCAAGAGACCCAGTACTTC CASSPIRQETQYF
few TRBJ2-5 TRBV6-5 . TGTGCCAGCAGTTCACCGACCAGCGGAGGGCTCGTGGAGACCCAGTACTTC CASSSPTSGGLVETQYF
. TRBJ1-1 TRBV28 . TGTGCCAGCAGTTCCCGCGGTGGGTCTGAAGCTTTCTTT CASSSRGGSEAFF
few TRBJ2-7 TRBV6-2/TRBV6-3 . TGTGCCAGCAGTGCTACCGCGGGGGCCCCTAACGAGCAGTACTTC CASSATAGAPNEQYF
many TRBJ1-2 TRBV14 . TGTGCCAGCAGCCCGGGGGACTTTAGGAACTATGGCTACACCTTC CASSPGDFRNYGYTF
. TRBJ1-1 TRBV6-2/TRBV6-3 . TGTGCCAGCAGTTACCAACGGAGGACTGAAGCTTTCTTT CASSYQRRTEAFF
many TRBJ1-1 TRBV12-5 . TGTGCTAGTGGTTTGGACAGGGTAGTAACTGAAGCTTTCTTT CASGLDRVVTEAFF
. TRBJ1-5 TRBV12-3/TRBV12-4 TRBD1 TGTGCCAGCAGACCTAACAGGGGAGGACAGCCCCAGCATTTT CASRPNRGGQPQHF
. TRBJ1-2 TRBV11-2 . TGTGCCAGCAGCTTAGACCAGGGCATAACTGGAGGCTACACCTTC CASSLDQGITGGYTF
many TRBJ1-1 TRBV6-1 . TGTGCCAGCAGAAGGGGCGGCATGAACACTGAAGCTTTCTTT CASRRGGMNTEAFF
few TRBJ1-3 TRBV18 . TGTGCCAGCTCACCACAGGTTGGCTCTGGAAACACCATATATTTT CASSPQVGSGNTIYF
many TRBJ1-2 TRBV19 . TGTGCCAGTAATGAAGGTCGGGAAGGCTACACCTTC CASNEGREGYTF
many TRBJ2-7 TRBV20-1 TRBD2 TGCAGTGCTTCCGGGACTAGCGGGAGGATAGAGTACGAGCAGTACTTC CSASGTSGRIEYEQYF
many TRBJ2-1 TRBV7-2 . TGTGCCAGCAGCCTGGGACATAACCAAAACAATGAGCAGTTCTTC CASSLGHNQNNEQFF
few TRBJ2-7 TRBV18 TRBD2 TGTGCCAGCTCACCATTAACTAGCGGGAGCTCGGGCTCTTGGGAGCAGTACTTC CASSPLTSGSSGSWEQYF
. TRBJ2-2 TRBV24-1 TRBD1 TGTGCCACCAGTGAGGGACAGGGGCGAGGCGGGGAGCTGTTTTTT CATSEGQGRGGELFF
many TRBJ2-7 TRBV6-1 TRBD2 TGTGCCAGCAGTGTGGGACTAACCTACGAGCAGTACTTC CASSVGLTYEQYF
. TRBJ2-7 TRBV10-3 TRBD1 TGTGCCATCATGGAGGGACAGGGTCGACGGGGCGAGCAGTACTTC CAIMEGQGRRGEQYF
many TRBJ2-7 TRBV11-2 . TGTGCCAGCAGCTTGGGGCGACAGGGACTTTCCTACGAGCAGTACTTC CASSLGRQGLSYEQYF
. TRBJ2-2 TRBV29-1 TRBD1 TGCAGCGTTAGGGACAGGGCGAACACCGGGGAGCTGTTTTTT CSVRDRANTGELFF
many TRBJ2-2 TRBV6-5 . TGTGCCAGCAGGGCAGTCAACACCGGGGAGCTGTTTTTT CASRAVNTGELFF
. TRBJ2-5 TRBV5-1 TRBD2 TGCGTCAGCAGCAGAGGACTAGCGGGAGCGGGAGAGACCCAGTACTTC CVSSRGLAGAGETQYF
few TRBJ2-5 TRBV29-1 TRBD1 TGCAGCGTTGTAGACAGGGACGGGACCCAGTACTTC CSVVDRDGTQYF
few TRBJ2-7 TRBV4-1 . TGCGCCAGCAGCCAAGTATCAGGGACCGCATTGTCCGAGCAGTACTTC CASSQVSGTALSEQYF
many TRBJ1-2 TRBV27 . TGTGCCAGCAGTCCAAGGATGGGCCATGGCTACACCTTC CASSPRMGHGYTF
many TRBJ1-1 TRBV20-1 TRBD1 TGCAGTGCTAGTGAACAGGGGAATATGAACACTGAAGCTTTCTTT CSASEQGNMNTEAFF
many TRBJ2-5 TRBV20-1 . TGCAGCGTCAGGGACATCCAAGAGACCCAGTACTTC CSVRDIQETQYF
many TRBJ2-7 TRBV15 . TGTGCCACCAGCAGAGATCTTGGCAGCTCCTACGAGCAGTACTTC CATSRDLGSSYEQYF
many TRBJ2-7 TRBV6-1 . TGTGCCAGCAGTCGATCATTGGGGCTCTACGAGCAGTACTTC CASSRSLGLYEQYF
many TRBJ2-2 TRBV25-1 TRBD1 TGTGCCAGCAGTGATCGGACAGGGCATCCCACCGGGGAGCTGTTTTTT CASSDRTGHPTGELFF
many TRBJ2-3 TRBV20-1 TRBD2 TGCAGTGCTACCGCTAAATCTAGCGGAGGGAGCACAGATACGCAGTATTTT CSATAKSSGGSTDTQYF
many TRBJ2-7 TRBV28 . TGTGCCAGCAGTTTACCGGGACGGGCCTACGAGCAGTACTTC CASSLPGRAYEQYF
. TRBJ1-1 TRBV4-1 . TGCGCCAGCAGCCACCTCGCAACGGGTAACACTGAAGCTTTCTTT CASSHLATGNTEAFF